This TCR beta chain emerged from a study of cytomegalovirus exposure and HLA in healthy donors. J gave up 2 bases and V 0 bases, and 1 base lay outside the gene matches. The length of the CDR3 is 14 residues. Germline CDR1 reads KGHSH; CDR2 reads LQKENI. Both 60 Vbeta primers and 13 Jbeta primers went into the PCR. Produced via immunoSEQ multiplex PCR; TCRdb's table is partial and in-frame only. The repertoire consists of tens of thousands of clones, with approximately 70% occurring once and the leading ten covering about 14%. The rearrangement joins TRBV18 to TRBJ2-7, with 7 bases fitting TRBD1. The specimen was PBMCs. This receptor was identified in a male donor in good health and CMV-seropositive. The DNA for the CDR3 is TGTGCCAGCTCACCACCGACAGGGCCCTACGAGCAGTACTTC. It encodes CASSPPTGPYEQYF.